Detailed here is one TCR beta chain. The data were taken from a study of blood T cell repertoires in COVID-19. Study-wide background: Samples came from the United States, Italy and Spain, spanning acute and convalescent COVID-19. Sample material is recorded as cDNA or gDNA derived from T cells, B-cell-depleted T cells, or PBMCs.

Original data processing: The authors estimated nucleated cell counts from reference gene primer amplification. TCRdb's table, derived via immunoSEQ multiplex PCR, lists solely in-frame clones and lacks some. That table furnishes V, J and clone size, whereas the DNA furnished D and trimming. Of roughly 99,000 clones listed, over 60% are singletons. This CDR3 comprises 13 residues. The V gene lost 5 bases and the J gene lost 6 bases, with 11 bases spanning the gap. Germline CDR1 reads MNHEY; CDR2 reads SVGAGI. Sequencing input: peripheral blood. The TCR originated in an older man with acute or convalescent COVID-19. V gene TRBV6-5 combines with J gene TRBJ1-5, with D possibly being TRBD1 (6 bases). The CDR3 sequence: CASSPTGFQPQHF. In DNA, the CDR3 is TGTGCCAGCAGTCCCACAGGGTTTCAGCCCCAGCATTTT.